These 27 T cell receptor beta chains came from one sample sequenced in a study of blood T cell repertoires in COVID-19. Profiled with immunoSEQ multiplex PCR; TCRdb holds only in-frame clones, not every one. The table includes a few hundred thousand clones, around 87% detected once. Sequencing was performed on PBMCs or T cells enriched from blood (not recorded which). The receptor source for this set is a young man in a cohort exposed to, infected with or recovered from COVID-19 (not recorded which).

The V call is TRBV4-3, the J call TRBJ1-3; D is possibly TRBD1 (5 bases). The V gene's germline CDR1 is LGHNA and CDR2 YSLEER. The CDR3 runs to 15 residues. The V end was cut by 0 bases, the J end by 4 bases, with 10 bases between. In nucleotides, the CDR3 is TGCGCCAGCAGCCAAGAGCCAGGGCGAGGAAACACCATATATTTT. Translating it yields CASSQEPGRGNTIYF.

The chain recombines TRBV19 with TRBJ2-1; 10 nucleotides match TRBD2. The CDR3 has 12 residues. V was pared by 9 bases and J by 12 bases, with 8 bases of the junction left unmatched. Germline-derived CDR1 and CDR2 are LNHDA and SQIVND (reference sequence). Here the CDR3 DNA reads TGTGCCAGCGGCCCTAGCGGGAGAACGCAGTTCTTC. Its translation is CASGPSGRTQFF.

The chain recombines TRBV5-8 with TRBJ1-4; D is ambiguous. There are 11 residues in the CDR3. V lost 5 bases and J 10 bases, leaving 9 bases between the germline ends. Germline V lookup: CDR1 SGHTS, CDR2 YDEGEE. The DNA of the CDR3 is TGTGCCAGCAGTAAAGAGGGAAAACTGTTTTTT. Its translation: CASSKEGKLFF.

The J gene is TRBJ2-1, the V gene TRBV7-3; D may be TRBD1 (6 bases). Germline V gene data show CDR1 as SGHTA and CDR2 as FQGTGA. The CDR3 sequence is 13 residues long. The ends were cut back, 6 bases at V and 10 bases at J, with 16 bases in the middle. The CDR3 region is CASSPRGSREQFF. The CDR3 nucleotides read TGTGCCAGCAGTCCAAGGGGGAGCAGGGAGCAGTTCTTC.

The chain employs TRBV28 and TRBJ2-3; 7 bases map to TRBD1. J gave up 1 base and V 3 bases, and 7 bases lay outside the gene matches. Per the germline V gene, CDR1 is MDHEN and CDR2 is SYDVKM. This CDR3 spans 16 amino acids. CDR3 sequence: CASSLRWDRRTDTQYF. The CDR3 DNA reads TGTGCCAGCAGTTTGAGGTGGGACAGACGCACAGATACGCAGTATTTT.

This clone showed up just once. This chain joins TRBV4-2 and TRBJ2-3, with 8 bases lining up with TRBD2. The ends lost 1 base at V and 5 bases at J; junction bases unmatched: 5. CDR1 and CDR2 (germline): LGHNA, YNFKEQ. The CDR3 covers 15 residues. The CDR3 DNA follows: TGTGCCAGCAGCCAAGGAGCGGGAGCAAAAGATACGCAGTATTTT. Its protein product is CASSQGAGAKDTQYF.

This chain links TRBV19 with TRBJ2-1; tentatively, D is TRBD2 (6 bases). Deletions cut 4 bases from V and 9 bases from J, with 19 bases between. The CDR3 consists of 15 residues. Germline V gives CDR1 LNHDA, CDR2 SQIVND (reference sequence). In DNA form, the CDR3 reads TGTGCCAGTAGTAGAGGATCCGGAGGGAGTGGTGAGCAGTTCTTC. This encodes CASSRGSGGSGEQFF.

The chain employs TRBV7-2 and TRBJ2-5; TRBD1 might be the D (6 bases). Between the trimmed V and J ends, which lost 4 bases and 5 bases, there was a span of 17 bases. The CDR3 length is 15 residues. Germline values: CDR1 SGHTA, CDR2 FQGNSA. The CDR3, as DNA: TGTGCCAGCAGCTCCGCAGGGGCGCAGGGGGAGACCCAGTACTTC. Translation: CASSSAGAQGETQYF. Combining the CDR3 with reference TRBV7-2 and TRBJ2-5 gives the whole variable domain GAGVSQSPSNKVTEKGKDVELRCDPISGHTALYWYRQSLGQGLEFLIYFQGNSAPDKSGLPSDRFSAERTGGSVSTLTIQRTQQEDSAVYLCASSSAGAQGETQYFGPGTRLLVL.

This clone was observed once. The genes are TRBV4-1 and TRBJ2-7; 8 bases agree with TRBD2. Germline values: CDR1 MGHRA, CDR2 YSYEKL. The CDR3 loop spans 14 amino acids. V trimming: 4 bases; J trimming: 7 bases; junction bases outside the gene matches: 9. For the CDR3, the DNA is TGCGCCAGCAGCCTCGGGGGGGCGGGAGGAGAGCAGTACTTC. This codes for CASSLGGAGGEQYF.

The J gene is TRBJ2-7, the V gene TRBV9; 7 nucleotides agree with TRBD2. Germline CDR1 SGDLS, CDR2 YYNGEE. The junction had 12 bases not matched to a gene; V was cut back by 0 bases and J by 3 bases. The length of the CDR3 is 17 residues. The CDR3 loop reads CASSVGVAGTGDYEQYF. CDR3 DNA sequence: TGTGCCAGCAGCGTAGGGGTAGCGGGCACGGGGGACTACGAGCAGTACTTC.

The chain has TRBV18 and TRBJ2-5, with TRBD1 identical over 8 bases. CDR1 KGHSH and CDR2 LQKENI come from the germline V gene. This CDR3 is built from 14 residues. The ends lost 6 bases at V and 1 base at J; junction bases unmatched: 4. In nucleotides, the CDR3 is TGTGCCAGCTCGCGGACAGGGCCCCAAGAGACCCAGTACTTC. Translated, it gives CASSRTGPQETQYF.

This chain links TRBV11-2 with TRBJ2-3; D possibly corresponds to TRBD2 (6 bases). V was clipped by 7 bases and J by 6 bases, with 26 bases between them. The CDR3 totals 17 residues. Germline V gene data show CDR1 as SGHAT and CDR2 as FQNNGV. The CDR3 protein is CASTFEGVAAYLDTQYF. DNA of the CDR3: TGTGCCAGCACCTTCGAAGGTGTAGCGGCGTACCTGGATACGCAGTATTTT.

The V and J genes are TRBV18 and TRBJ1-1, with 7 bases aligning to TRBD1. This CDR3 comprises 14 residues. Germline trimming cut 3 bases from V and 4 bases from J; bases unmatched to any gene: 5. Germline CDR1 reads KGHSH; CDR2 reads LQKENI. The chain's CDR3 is CASSPDRVGTEAFF. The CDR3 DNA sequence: TGTGCCAGCTCACCCGACAGGGTGGGCACTGAAGCTTTCTTT. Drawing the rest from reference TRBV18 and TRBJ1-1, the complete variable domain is NAGVMQNPRHLVRRRGQEARLRCSPMKGHSHVYWYRQLPEEGLKFMVYLQKENIIDESGMPKERFSAEFPKEGPSILRIQQVVRGDSAAYFCASSPDRVGTEAFFGQGTRLTVV.

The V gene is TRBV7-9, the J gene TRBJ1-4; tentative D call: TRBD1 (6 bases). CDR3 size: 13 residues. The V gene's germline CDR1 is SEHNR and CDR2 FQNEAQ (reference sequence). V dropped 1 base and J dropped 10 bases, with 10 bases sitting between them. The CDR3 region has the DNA TGTGCCAGCAGCTTAGACAGGGTTCCAAAACTGTTTTTT. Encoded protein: CASSLDRVPKLFF.

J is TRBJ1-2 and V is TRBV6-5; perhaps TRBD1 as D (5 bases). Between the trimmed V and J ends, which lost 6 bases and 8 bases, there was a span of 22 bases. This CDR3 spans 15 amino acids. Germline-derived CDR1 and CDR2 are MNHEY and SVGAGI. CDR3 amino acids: CASSQKHQGPRGYTF. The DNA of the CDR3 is TGTGCCAGCAGCCAGAAGCATCAGGGCCCTCGAGGCTACACCTTC.

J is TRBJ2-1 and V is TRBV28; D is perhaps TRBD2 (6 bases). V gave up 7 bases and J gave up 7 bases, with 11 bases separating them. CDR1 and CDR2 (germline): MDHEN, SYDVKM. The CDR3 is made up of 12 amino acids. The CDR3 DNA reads TGTGCCAGCACCTACGGGGGAAATGAGCAGTTCTTC. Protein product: CASTYGGNEQFF.

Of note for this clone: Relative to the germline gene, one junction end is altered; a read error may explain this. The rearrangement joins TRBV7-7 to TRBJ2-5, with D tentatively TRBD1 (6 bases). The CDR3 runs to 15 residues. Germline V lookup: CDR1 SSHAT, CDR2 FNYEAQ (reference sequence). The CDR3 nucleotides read TGTGCTAGCAGCTTATCGCAGGGGCAGCAAGAGACCCAGTACTTC. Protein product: CASSLSQGQQETQYF.

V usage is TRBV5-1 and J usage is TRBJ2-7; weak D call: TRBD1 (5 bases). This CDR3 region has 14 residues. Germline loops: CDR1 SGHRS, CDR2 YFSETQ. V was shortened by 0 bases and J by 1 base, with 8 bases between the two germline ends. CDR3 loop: CASSLGQRSYEQYF. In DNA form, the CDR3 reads TGCGCCAGCAGCTTGGGACAGAGATCCTACGAGCAGTACTTC.

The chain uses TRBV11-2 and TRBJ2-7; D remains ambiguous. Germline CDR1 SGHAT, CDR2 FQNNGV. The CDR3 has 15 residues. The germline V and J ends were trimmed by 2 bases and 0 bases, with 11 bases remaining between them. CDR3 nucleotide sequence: TGTGCCAGCAGCTTATCTTCCGGGTCCTCCTACGAGCAGTACTTC. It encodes CASSLSSGSSYEQYF.

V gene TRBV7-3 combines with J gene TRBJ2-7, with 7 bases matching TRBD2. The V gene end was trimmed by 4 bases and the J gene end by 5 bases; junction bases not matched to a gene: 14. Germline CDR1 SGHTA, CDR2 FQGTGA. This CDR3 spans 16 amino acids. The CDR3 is CASSSTGGGSHDEQYF. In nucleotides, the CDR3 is TGTGCCAGCAGCTCAACTGGTGGCGGGAGTCACGACGAGCAGTACTTC.

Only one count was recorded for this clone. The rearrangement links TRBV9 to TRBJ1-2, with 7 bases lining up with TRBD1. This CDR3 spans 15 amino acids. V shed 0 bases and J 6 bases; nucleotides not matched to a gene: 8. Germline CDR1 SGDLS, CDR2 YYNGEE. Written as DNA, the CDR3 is TGTGCCAGCAGCGTAGAACACAAAGACAGGGATGGCTACACCTTC. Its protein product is CASSVEHKDRDGYTF.

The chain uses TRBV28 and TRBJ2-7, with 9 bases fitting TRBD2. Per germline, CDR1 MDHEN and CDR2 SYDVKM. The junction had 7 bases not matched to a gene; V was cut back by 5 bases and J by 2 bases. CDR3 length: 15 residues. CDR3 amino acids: CASSLWTSVTYEQYF. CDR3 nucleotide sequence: TGTGCCAGCAGTCTCTGGACTAGCGTTACCTACGAGCAGTACTTC.

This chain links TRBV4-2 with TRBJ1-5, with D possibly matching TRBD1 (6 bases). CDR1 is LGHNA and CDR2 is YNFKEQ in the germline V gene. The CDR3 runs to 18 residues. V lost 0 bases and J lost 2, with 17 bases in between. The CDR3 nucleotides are TGTGCCAGCAGCCAAGATCCCGGGGGGCCCGGTGGCAATCAGCCCCAGCATTTT. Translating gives CASSQDPGGPGGNQPQHF.

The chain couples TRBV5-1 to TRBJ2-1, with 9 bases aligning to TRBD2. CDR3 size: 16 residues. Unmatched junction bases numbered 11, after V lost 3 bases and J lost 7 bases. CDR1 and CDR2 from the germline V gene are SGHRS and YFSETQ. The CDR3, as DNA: TGCGCCAGCAGCTCTAGGGTGGCGGGAGGGCCTAATGAGCAGTTCTTC. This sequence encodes CASSSRVAGGPNEQFF.

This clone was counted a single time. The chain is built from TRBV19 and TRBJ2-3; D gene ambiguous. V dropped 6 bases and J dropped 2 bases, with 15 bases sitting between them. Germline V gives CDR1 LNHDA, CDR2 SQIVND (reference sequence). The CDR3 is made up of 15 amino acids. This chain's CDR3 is CASRFLVRSTDTQYF. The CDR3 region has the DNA TGTGCCAGTAGATTTTTGGTGCGGTCCACAGATACGCAGTATTTT.

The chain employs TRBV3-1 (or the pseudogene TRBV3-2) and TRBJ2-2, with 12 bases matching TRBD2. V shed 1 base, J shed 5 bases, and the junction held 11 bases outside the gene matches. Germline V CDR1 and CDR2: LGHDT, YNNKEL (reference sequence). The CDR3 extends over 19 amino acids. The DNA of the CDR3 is TGTGCCAGCAGCCAAGCTTCAAGACTAGCGGGAGATAGAACCGGGGAGCTGTTTTTT. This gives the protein CASSQASRLAGDRTGELFF.

CDR3 nucleotides: TGCGCCAGCAGTCGTATTGAGCCGTCAGGCTACACCTTC. Protein sequence: CASSRIEPSGYTF. This chain joins TRBV4-1 and TRBJ1-2, with D unclear. The CDR3 totals 13 residues. Trimming left V 6 bases short and J 8 bases short, with 16 bases between. The germline CDR1 and CDR2 sequences are MGHRA and YSYEKL.